This entry concerns a single T cell receptor (beta chain). Its antigen remains unidentified. Per-base quality was not reported, and no clone a single base away is much larger than it. These data are taken from a study of blood T cell repertoires in COVID-19 (dated by TCRdb to about 2020). Regarding the research as a whole: Samples from collaborators originated in the United States, Italy and Spain and spanned both the acute and convalescent phases of COVID-19. The prospective study material was composed of cDNA or gDNA derived from T cells, B-cell-depleted T cells, or PBMCs. Deeply sampled blood TCRbeta repertoires from subjects exposed to, actively infected with, or recovered from COVID-19 were included in the dataset. The repertoires were made available in a free public database intended to serve as a resource for research on the immune response to SARS-CoV-2. The samples were drawn from two sources: the first 160 participants of the ongoing ImmuneRACE study, and over 1,000 subjects contributed by 6 global collaborators. The sample metadata nearly always contained a de-identified subject ID, COVID-19 status, age in years and sex. Where HLA class I and class II types were available, the types were taken from metadata supplied by the sample provider, not from assay-based typing.

TCRbeta CDR3 regions were amplified from genomic DNA by means of the immunoSEQ Assay, a bias-controlled multiplex PCR. The source study handled its data this way. Nucleated cell counts per sample were estimated from amplification of reference gene primers within the assay. Sequence reads were collapsed and filtered to measure the absolute abundance of every unique TCRbeta CDR3 rearrangement. Productive Simpson clonality was computed per sample as the square root of Simpson's diversity index over productive rearrangements. Not all clones reach the TCRdb copy of this immuneACCESS table, which keeps in-frame sequences only. Checked studies attribute under half of the gap to unresolved V genes and leave the rest unexplained. V and J calls and clone size are those listed in that table; D and trimming were worked out from the DNA. The sample data list approximately 100,000 clones, and 65% to 85% of these were observed just once. The leading ten clones occupy approximately 4.5% of the sample.

Each collaborating institution followed its own protocols to collect whole blood in K2EDTA tubes. Collaborator samples were shipped for TCRbeta analysis as frozen whole blood, isolated PBMCs, or DNA extracted from either sample type. CDR1 and CDR2 are drawn from the germline V gene: LGHNA, YSLEER. Taken from cysteine to phenylalanine, the CDR3 has 18 residues. Only CDR3 DNA is held: 54 bases, read in frame from base 1. V is shortened by 0 bases, J by 0 bases, and the region joining them spans 15 bases. Study-level results and caveats: The quantity of clinical and demographic metadata differed by source and by participant and was supplied without curation.

The chain links TRBV4-3 with TRBJ2-1; a confident D gene designation cannot be given. This receptor was obtained from a man aged 60 to 69 with acute or convalescent COVID-19. The sample comprised peripheral blood. The CDR3 reads CASSQDNVISSSYNEQFF. The DNA sequence is TGCGCCAGCAGCCAAGATAATGTGATTTCTAGCTCCTACAATGAGCAGTTCTTC.